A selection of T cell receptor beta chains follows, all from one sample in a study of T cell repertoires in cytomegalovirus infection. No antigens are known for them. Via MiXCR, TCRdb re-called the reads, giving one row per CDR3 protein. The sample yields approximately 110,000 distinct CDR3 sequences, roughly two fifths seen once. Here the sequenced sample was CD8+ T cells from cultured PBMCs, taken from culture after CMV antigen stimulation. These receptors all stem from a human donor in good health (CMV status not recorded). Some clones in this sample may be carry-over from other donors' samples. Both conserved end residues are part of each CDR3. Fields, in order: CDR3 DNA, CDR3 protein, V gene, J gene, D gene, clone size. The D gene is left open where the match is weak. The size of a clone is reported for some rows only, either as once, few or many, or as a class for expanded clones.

DNA: TGTGCCAGCAGCCTCGGGAACAGACTCTACGAGCAGTACTTC
CDR3: CASSLGNRLYEQYF
V: TRBV12-3/TRBV12-4
J: TRBJ2-7
D: NA
size: few

DNA: TGTGCCAGCAGTCAAGACACCGGGGAGCTGTTTTTT
CDR3: CASSQDTGELFF
V: TRBV7-6
J: TRBJ2-2
D: NA
size: NA

DNA: TGTGCCATCAGTGTTACAGGGAACACTGAAGCTTTCTTT
CDR3: CAISVTGNTEAFF
V: TRBV10-3
J: TRBJ1-1
D: NA
size: few

DNA: TGCGCCAGCAGCCAAGGGGGGGGTTTCTACGAGCAGTACTTC
CDR3: CASSQGGGFYEQYF
V: TRBV4-1
J: TRBJ2-7
D: TRBD2
size: once

DNA: TGTGCCAGTACCCGGTTGGCGATAGCGCACTCGAACAATGAGCAGTTCTTC
CDR3: CASTRLAIAHSNNEQFF
V: TRBV19
J: TRBJ2-1
D: NA
size: few

DNA: TGTGCCATCAGTGACTCGGGACAGGTCTACAATGAGCAGTTCTTC
CDR3: CAISDSGQVYNEQFF
V: TRBV10-3
J: TRBJ2-1
D: TRBD1
size: NA

DNA: TGCGCCAGCAGCCAACCCGGGGGTGAAGCTTTCTTT
CDR3: CASSQPGGEAFF
V: TRBV4-1
J: TRBJ1-1
D: NA
size: NA

DNA: TGTGCCAGCAGCTTAGGGGCAGGGCCTTACAATGAGCAGTTCTTC
CDR3: CASSLGAGPYNEQFF
V: TRBV7-2
J: TRBJ2-1
D: NA
size: many

DNA: TGTGCCAGCAGTTTTCTGAACACCGGGGAGCTGTTTTTT
CDR3: CASSFLNTGELFF
V: TRBV28
J: TRBJ2-2
D: NA
size: many

DNA: TGTGCCAGCAGTTACTCGGTAGCGGGACCCCTCCAAGAGACCCAGTACTTC
CDR3: CASSYSVAGPLQETQYF
V: TRBV6-5
J: TRBJ2-5
D: TRBD2
size: NA

DNA: TGTGCCAGCAGTTTAGGTAGACAGCCCCAGCATTTT
CDR3: CASSLGRQPQHF
V: TRBV28
J: TRBJ1-5
D: NA
size: many

DNA: TGTGCCAGCAGTTTTTACAATTCACCCCTCCACTTT
CDR3: CASSFYNSPLHF
V: TRBV28
J: TRBJ1-6
D: NA
size: NA

DNA: TGTGCCAGCAGCTCGATACTAGCTAACCCACACAATGAGCAGTTCTTC
CDR3: CASSSILANPHNEQFF
V: TRBV7-9
J: TRBJ2-1
D: NA
size: NA

DNA: TGTGCCAGCAGCTTAGCGCCATCACGGGGGACCCAGTACTTC
CDR3: CASSLAPSRGTQYF
V: TRBV7-6
J: TRBJ2-5
D: NA
size: few

DNA: TGTGCCAGTAGTATAGGGGCAGTATACACTGAAGCTTTCTTT
CDR3: CASSIGAVYTEAFF
V: TRBV19
J: TRBJ1-1
D: NA
size: NA

DNA: TGTGCCAGCAGCGGGCCCGGGACAGGGCCATCCGAGCAGTACTTC
CDR3: CASSGPGTGPSEQYF
V: TRBV5-4
J: TRBJ2-7
D: TRBD1
size: NA

DNA: TGTGCTAGTGGTTTGGTACCGGAGAGCTCCTATAATTCACCCCTCCACTTT
CDR3: CASGLVPESSYNSPLHF
V: TRBV12-5
J: TRBJ1-6
D: NA
size: few

DNA: TGTGTCAGCAGCTCGGGGGGGAGCTACGAGCAGTACTTC
CDR3: CVSSSGGSYEQYF
V: TRBV7-6
J: TRBJ2-7
D: TRBD2
size: NA

DNA: TGTGCCAGCAGTACCCGGACAGGGGATCAGCCCCAGCATTTT
CDR3: CASSTRTGDQPQHF
V: TRBV6-6
J: TRBJ1-5
D: TRBD1
size: NA

DNA: TGTGCCATCAGTGAGTCTGGGGGTGGAGATAATTCACCCCTCCACTTT
CDR3: CAISESGGGDNSPLHF
V: TRBV10-3
J: TRBJ1-6
D: NA
size: NA

DNA: TGTGCCAGCAGCCCTGACACCACGGCGACCGGCTACGAGCAGTACTTC
CDR3: CASSPDTTATGYEQYF
V: TRBV7-8
J: TRBJ2-7
D: NA
size: NA

DNA: TGTGCCAGCAGTTTAGCGGGAGCTGGTTTTGAGACAGATACGCAGTATTTT
CDR3: CASSLAGAGFETDTQYF
V: TRBV28
J: TRBJ2-3
D: TRBD2
size: few

DNA: TGTGCCAGCAGCTTAGGGGTCTTCACCGGGGAGCTGTTTTTT
CDR3: CASSLGVFTGELFF
V: TRBV11-2
J: TRBJ2-2
D: NA
size: NA

DNA: TGTGCCAGCAGCGGGGACAGGGCGGACGAGCAGTACTTC
CDR3: CASSGDRADEQYF
V: TRBV9
J: TRBJ2-7
D: TRBD1
size: NA

DNA: TGTGCCAGCAGTTTTAATGGAGACACGAACACTGAAGCTTTCTTT
CDR3: CASSFNGDTNTEAFF
V: TRBV28
J: TRBJ1-1
D: NA
size: many

DNA: TGTGCCAGCAGCCCACAGGGGAATGAGCAGTTCTTC
CDR3: CASSPQGNEQFF
V: TRBV12-3/TRBV12-4
J: TRBJ2-1
D: TRBD1
size: NA

DNA: TGTGCCAGCAGCCCCCGGACAGGTAGCCAAGAGACCCAGTACTTC
CDR3: CASSPRTGSQETQYF
V: TRBV7-6
J: TRBJ2-5
D: TRBD1
size: few

DNA: TGCAGCGTTGAAGATTACCGGGGGCTGGTCTACGAGCAGTACTTC
CDR3: CSVEDYRGLVYEQYF
V: TRBV29-1
J: TRBJ2-7
D: NA
size: once

DNA: TGTGCCAGCAGCTCCTCGGACAGAAACTATGGCTACACCTTC
CDR3: CASSSSDRNYGYTF
V: TRBV5-5
J: TRBJ1-2
D: NA
size: NA

DNA: TGTGCCAGCAGCTTACTGCCGAGGGATGTCGGCGCAGATACGCAGTATTTT
CDR3: CASSLLPRDVGADTQYF
V: TRBV11-2
J: TRBJ2-3
D: NA
size: NA

DNA: TGTGCCAGCAGTGAATTTGGCGCCTACGAGCAGTACTTC
CDR3: CASSEFGAYEQYF
V: TRBV25-1
J: TRBJ2-7
D: NA
size: NA

DNA: TGTGCCAGCAGCCCCGGGACAGGGGGCGAATTCACAGATACGCAGTATTTT
CDR3: CASSPGTGGEFTDTQYF
V: TRBV5-4
J: TRBJ2-3
D: TRBD1
size: NA

DNA: TGTGCCAGCAGTGAAGACCTAGGGAACACCGGGGAGCTGTTTTTT
CDR3: CASSEDLGNTGELFF
V: TRBV2
J: TRBJ2-2
D: NA
size: NA

DNA: TGTGCCAGCAGCCTTACCGACAGGGCCTCCTACGAGCAGTACTTC
CDR3: CASSLTDRASYEQYF
V: TRBV7-2
J: TRBJ2-7
D: TRBD1
size: NA

DNA: TGTGCCAGTAGTATCACGAATTCACCCCTCCACTTT
CDR3: CASSITNSPLHF
V: TRBV19
J: TRBJ1-6
D: NA
size: few

DNA: TGTGCCAGCAGCTCCCCGGCGCCGGGAGAGGAAAAACTGTTTTTT
CDR3: CASSSPAPGEEKLFF
V: TRBV5-4
J: TRBJ1-4
D: NA
size: many

DNA: TGTGCCAGCAGCGTAGTAGAGGACAGTAAAGGCTACACCTTC
CDR3: CASSVVEDSKGYTF
V: TRBV9
J: TRBJ1-2
D: NA
size: NA

DNA: TGTGCCAGCAGCCCCAGGGGCCGCCGCGAGCAGTACTTC
CDR3: CASSPRGRREQYF
V: TRBV11-1
J: TRBJ2-7
D: NA
size: NA

DNA: TGTGCCAGCAGTTCCAGGCTACCGGCTTTCGGAAACAATCAGCCCCAGCATTTT
CDR3: CASSSRLPAFGNNQPQHF
V: TRBV27
J: TRBJ1-5
D: NA
size: NA

DNA: TGTGCCAGCAGTTTGCACAGGACCACAGAAGGATATGGCTACACCTTC
CDR3: CASSLHRTTEGYGYTF
V: TRBV27
J: TRBJ1-2
D: NA
size: NA

DNA: TGTGCCAGCAGTGTTCGGGGACCGACTCACTGGGAGCAGTTCTTC
CDR3: CASSVRGPTHWEQFF
V: TRBV6-5
J: TRBJ2-1
D: NA
size: NA

DNA: TGTGCCAGCAGCCTAAGTCCCGGTGCAGATACGCAGTATTTT
CDR3: CASSLSPGADTQYF
V: TRBV7-6
J: TRBJ2-3
D: NA
size: few

DNA: TGCAGTGCTAGAGCTACAGGGAGTCAGCCCCAGCATTTT
CDR3: CSARATGSQPQHF
V: TRBV20-1
J: TRBJ1-5
D: NA
size: NA

DNA: TGTGTCAGCAGCTCCGGACTCTTAGTTTTGCGGGACCCCACAGATACGCAGTATTTT
CDR3: CVSSSGLLVLRDPTDTQYF
V: TRBV7-4
J: TRBJ2-3
D: NA
size: NA

DNA: TGTGCCAGCAGCTTAGGGGAAGTAGTGACTGAAGCTTTCTTT
CDR3: CASSLGEVVTEAFF
V: TRBV5-4
J: TRBJ1-1
D: NA
size: few

DNA: TGTGCCAGCAGTGACGCCCTAGCGGGGCAAGAGACCCAGTACTTC
CDR3: CASSDALAGQETQYF
V: TRBV2
J: TRBJ2-5
D: TRBD2
size: few

DNA: TGTGCCAGCAGTTTAGGACTACGTAGGTACGAGCAGTACTTC
CDR3: CASSLGLRRYEQYF
V: TRBV12-3/TRBV12-4
J: TRBJ2-7
D: NA
size: NA

DNA: TGTGCCAGCAGTTCGACAGGGGATGAGCAGTTCTTC
CDR3: CASSSTGDEQFF
V: TRBV12-3/TRBV12-4
J: TRBJ2-1
D: TRBD1
size: NA

DNA: TGTGCCAGCGCCCCGGGACAGGGGACCATGAACACTGAAGCTTTCTTT
CDR3: CASAPGQGTMNTEAFF
V: TRBV24-1
J: TRBJ1-1
D: TRBD1
size: NA

DNA: TGCGCCAGCAGCCAAGATCCCTTCGGGGGGGGCTACAATGAGCAGTTCTTC
CDR3: CASSQDPFGGGYNEQFF
V: TRBV4-1
J: TRBJ2-1
D: TRBD2
size: NA

DNA: TGCAGTGCCAGAGGGTCTCGGGTGGAGACCCAGTACTTC
CDR3: CSARGSRVETQYF
V: TRBV20-1
J: TRBJ2-5
D: NA
size: many

DNA: TGTGCCAGCAGCCGGGACAGGGATCCCTCCTATAATTCACCCCTCCACTTT
CDR3: CASSRDRDPSYNSPLHF
V: TRBV4-2
J: TRBJ1-6
D: TRBD1
size: NA

DNA: TGTGCCAGCAGTTACAGTGGTAGCGCAGATACGCAGTATTTT
CDR3: CASSYSGSADTQYF
V: TRBV6-5
J: TRBJ2-3
D: NA
size: NA